This is a list of T cell receptor beta chains from one sample in a study of blood T cell repertoires in COVID-19. Produced via immunoSEQ multiplex PCR; TCRdb's table is partial and in-frame only. The sample carries some 150,000 clones, roughly 88% recorded once. The sequenced sample was PBMCs or T cells enriched from blood (not recorded which). These receptors came from a young woman with acute COVID-19. Each CDR3 is given with its conserved first and last residue. The order of the fields is CDR3 protein, CDR3 DNA, V gene, J gene, D gene, clone size. D genes are given only for firm matches. Expanded clones are given a class, and other clones once, few, many or no size at all.

cdr3_aa: CASSSGGLANEQFF
cdr3_nt: TGTGCCAGCAGCTCTGGAGGGCTAGCAAATGAGCAGTTCTTC
v_call: TRBV7-2
j_call: TRBJ2-1
d_call: -
clone_size: -

cdr3_aa: CASRSTPGEAFF
cdr3_nt: TGTGCCAGCAGGTCAACTCCGGGGGAAGCTTTCTTT
v_call: TRBV5-6
j_call: TRBJ1-1
d_call: -
clone_size: -

cdr3_aa: CASSLAPGTGFHEQYF
cdr3_nt: TGTGCCAGCAGCTTAGCCCCCGGGACAGGGTTCCACGAGCAGTACTTC
v_call: TRBV7-9
j_call: TRBJ2-7
d_call: TRBD1
clone_size: -

cdr3_aa: CSVEVQGTSTEAFF
cdr3_nt: TGCAGCGTTGAAGTACAGGGTACCTCCACTGAAGCTTTCTTT
v_call: TRBV29-1
j_call: TRBJ1-1
d_call: -
clone_size: -

cdr3_aa: CASSSGTGGSTEAFF
cdr3_nt: TGTGCCAGCAGTTCCGGGACAGGGGGTAGCACTGAAGCTTTCTTT
v_call: TRBV28
j_call: TRBJ1-1
d_call: TRBD1
clone_size: -

cdr3_aa: CASSPSSGMNTEAFF
cdr3_nt: TGCGCCAGCAGCCCCTCGTCGGGGATGAACACTGAAGCTTTCTTT
v_call: TRBV4-3
j_call: TRBJ1-1
d_call: -
clone_size: once

cdr3_aa: CASSYLLWQGNSNQPQHF
cdr3_nt: TGTGCCAGCAGTTACCTTCTTTGGCAGGGCAATAGCAATCAGCCCCAGCATTTT
v_call: TRBV6-2/TRBV6-3
j_call: TRBJ1-5
d_call: -
clone_size: -

cdr3_aa: CASSVVGSYNEQFF
cdr3_nt: TGTGCCAGCAGCGTAGTGGGGAGCTACAATGAGCAGTTCTTC
v_call: TRBV9
j_call: TRBJ2-1
d_call: -
clone_size: -

cdr3_aa: CASSRTVSYEQYF
cdr3_nt: TGTGCCAGTAGTAGAACGGTCTCCTACGAGCAGTACTTC
v_call: TRBV19
j_call: TRBJ2-7
d_call: -
clone_size: many

cdr3_aa: CASSSVDTQYF
cdr3_nt: TGTGCCAGCAGCTCCGTGGATACGCAGTATTTT
v_call: TRBV27
j_call: TRBJ2-3
d_call: -
clone_size: -

cdr3_aa: CASRGGEAWEQYF
cdr3_nt: TGTGCCAGTAGAGGGGGAGAGGCCTGGGAGCAGTACTTC
v_call: TRBV19
j_call: TRBJ2-7
d_call: -
clone_size: -

cdr3_aa: CASSIDTFGSLGNEQFF
cdr3_nt: TGTGCCAGTAGTATAGATACATTCGGGAGCCTGGGGAATGAGCAGTTCTTC
v_call: TRBV19
j_call: TRBJ2-1
d_call: -
clone_size: -

cdr3_aa: CASSPGTSGYNEQFF
cdr3_nt: TGTGCCAGCAGCCCGGGGACTAGCGGATACAATGAGCAGTTCTTC
v_call: TRBV5-4
j_call: TRBJ2-1
d_call: TRBD2
clone_size: -

cdr3_aa: CASSLARGSYNSPLHF
cdr3_nt: TGTGCCAGCAGCTTAGCCCGGGGCTCCTATAATTCACCCCTCCACTTT
v_call: TRBV7-2
j_call: TRBJ1-6
d_call: -
clone_size: -

cdr3_aa: CATLTGSYEQYF
cdr3_nt: TGTGCCACCCTAACAGGCTCCTACGAGCAGTACTTC
v_call: TRBV6-6
j_call: TRBJ2-7
d_call: -
clone_size: once

cdr3_aa: CASSIGSGWNNEQFF
cdr3_nt: TGTGCCAGTAGTATTGGGTCAGGGTGGAACAATGAGCAGTTCTTC
v_call: TRBV19
j_call: TRBJ2-1
d_call: -
clone_size: -

cdr3_aa: CASSRTRADTQYF
cdr3_nt: TGTGCCAGCAGCCGGACTAGGGCAGATACGCAGTATTTT
v_call: TRBV9
j_call: TRBJ2-3
d_call: TRBD2
clone_size: many

cdr3_aa: CASSQGAGLAGGGETQYF
cdr3_nt: TGCGCCAGCAGCCAAGGGGCGGGGTTAGCGGGAGGTGGAGAGACCCAGTACTTC
v_call: TRBV4-3
j_call: TRBJ2-5
d_call: TRBD2
clone_size: -

cdr3_aa: CASSSTGNTEAFF
cdr3_nt: TGCGCCAGCAGCTCGACAGGGAACACTGAAGCTTTCTTT
v_call: TRBV5-1
j_call: TRBJ1-1
d_call: -
clone_size: -

cdr3_aa: CASSQNLNRGSNSDNQPQHF
cdr3_nt: TGTGCCAGCAGCCAAAATCTTAACAGGGGGTCGAACAGCGACAATCAGCCCCAGCATTTT
v_call: TRBV3-1/TRBV3-2
j_call: TRBJ1-5
d_call: TRBD1
clone_size: -

cdr3_aa: CASRGQHEKLFF
cdr3_nt: TGTGCCAGCAGAGGACAGCATGAAAAACTGTTTTTT
v_call: TRBV7-9
j_call: TRBJ1-4
d_call: -
clone_size: -

cdr3_aa: CASSLFPGAGNNEQFF
cdr3_nt: TGTGCCAGCAGTTTATTTCCGGGAGCTGGAAACAATGAGCAGTTCTTC
v_call: TRBV28
j_call: TRBJ2-1
d_call: -
clone_size: -

cdr3_aa: CASSSEGTDSPLHF
cdr3_nt: TGTGCCAGCAGTTCGGAGGGGACGGACTCACCCCTCCACTTT
v_call: TRBV2
j_call: TRBJ1-6
d_call: -
clone_size: -

cdr3_aa: CASSPLGEQYF
cdr3_nt: TGTGCCAGCAGTCCCCTCGGGGAGCAGTACTTC
v_call: TRBV28
j_call: TRBJ2-7
d_call: -
clone_size: -

cdr3_aa: CASSLVGASGTDTQYF
cdr3_nt: TGTGCCAGCAGCTTAGTTGGGGCTAGCGGGACCGATACGCAGTATTTT
v_call: TRBV7-2
j_call: TRBJ2-3
d_call: TRBD2
clone_size: -

cdr3_aa: CASSLTGGADTQYF
cdr3_nt: TGTGCCAGCAGCTTAACAGGGGGCGCAGATACGCAGTATTTT
v_call: TRBV11-3
j_call: TRBJ2-3
d_call: TRBD1
clone_size: -

cdr3_aa: CASSSDYRGTQYF
cdr3_nt: TGTGCCAGCAGCTCGGACTATCGGGGGACCCAGTACTTC
v_call: TRBV7-2
j_call: TRBJ2-5
d_call: -
clone_size: -

cdr3_aa: CASSGDRPYSGNTIYF
cdr3_nt: TGTGCCAGCAGTGGGGACAGGCCGTACTCTGGAAACACCATATATTTT
v_call: TRBV6-1
j_call: TRBJ1-3
d_call: TRBD1
clone_size: -

cdr3_aa: CASSQGGEGLNNEQFF
cdr3_nt: TGTGCCAGCAGCCAAGGCGGGGAGGGGCTGAACAATGAGCAGTTCTTC
v_call: TRBV14
j_call: TRBJ2-1
d_call: TRBD2
clone_size: -

cdr3_aa: CASRLGVAGAGEQFF
cdr3_nt: TGTGCCAGCCGTTTGGGGGTAGCGGGGGCGGGCGAGCAGTTCTTC
v_call: TRBV19
j_call: TRBJ2-1
d_call: TRBD2
clone_size: -

cdr3_aa: CASSTTSGGSYEQYF
cdr3_nt: TGTGCCAGCAGTACTACTAGCGGGGGGTCCTACGAGCAGTACTTC
v_call: TRBV28
j_call: TRBJ2-7
d_call: TRBD2
clone_size: -

cdr3_aa: CASSLFGGGNQPQHF
cdr3_nt: TGTGCCAGCAGCTTGTTCGGGGGGGGCAATCAGCCCCAGCATTTT
v_call: TRBV5-5
j_call: TRBJ1-5
d_call: -
clone_size: -

cdr3_aa: CASSTGQGAGQPQHF
cdr3_nt: TGTGCCAGCAGCACGGGACAGGGGGCCGGGCAGCCCCAGCATTTT
v_call: TRBV28
j_call: TRBJ1-5
d_call: TRBD1
clone_size: -

cdr3_aa: CAISEAQGNEKLFF
cdr3_nt: TGTGCCATCAGTGAGGCACAGGGGAATGAAAAACTGTTTTTT
v_call: TRBV10-3
j_call: TRBJ1-4
d_call: TRBD1
clone_size: -

cdr3_aa: CASSPRDREFSEQYF
cdr3_nt: TGTGCCAGCAGCCCCCGGGACAGGGAATTCTCCGAGCAGTACTTC
v_call: TRBV9
j_call: TRBJ2-7
d_call: TRBD1
clone_size: -

cdr3_aa: CASSQDGPTSGTYNEQFF
cdr3_nt: TGCGCCAGCAGCCAAGATGGCCCAACTAGCGGGACCTACAATGAGCAGTTCTTC
v_call: TRBV4-3
j_call: TRBJ2-1
d_call: TRBD2
clone_size: -

cdr3_aa: CASSQGISGSTDTQYF
cdr3_nt: TGCGCCAGCAGCCAAGGTATTAGCGGGAGTACAGATACGCAGTATTTT
v_call: TRBV4-3
j_call: TRBJ2-3
d_call: TRBD2
clone_size: -

cdr3_aa: CASSYPKTSGRSGSYNEQFF
cdr3_nt: TGTGCCAGCAGTTACCCCAAGACTAGCGGGAGATCTGGCTCCTACAATGAGCAGTTCTTC
v_call: TRBV6-2/TRBV6-3
j_call: TRBJ2-1
d_call: TRBD2
clone_size: medium-sized

cdr3_aa: CSVGGDSVNYGYTF
cdr3_nt: TGCAGCGTTGGGGGGGACAGCGTTAACTATGGCTACACCTTC
v_call: TRBV29-1
j_call: TRBJ1-2
d_call: TRBD1
clone_size: -

cdr3_aa: CASSSANRGLTEAFF
cdr3_nt: TGTGCCAGCAGTTCGGCGAACAGGGGGCTCACTGAAGCTTTCTTT
v_call: TRBV28
j_call: TRBJ1-1
d_call: TRBD1
clone_size: -